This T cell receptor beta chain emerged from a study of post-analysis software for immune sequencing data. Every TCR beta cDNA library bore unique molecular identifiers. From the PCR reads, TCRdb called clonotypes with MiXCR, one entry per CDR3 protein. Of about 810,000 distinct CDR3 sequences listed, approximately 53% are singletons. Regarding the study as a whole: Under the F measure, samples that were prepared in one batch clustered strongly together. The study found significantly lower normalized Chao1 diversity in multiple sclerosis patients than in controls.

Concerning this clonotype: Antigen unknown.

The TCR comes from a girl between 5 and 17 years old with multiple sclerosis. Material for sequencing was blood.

The CDR3 DNA follows: TGTGCCAGCAAGCAAGAATCGTACAGGGACAATCAGCCCCAGCATTTT. As protein: CASKQESYRDNQPQHF. The rearrangement links TRBV12-3 or TRBV12-4 to TRBJ1-5; D is possibly TRBD1 (6 bases). V was shortened by 7 bases and J by 3 bases, with 19 bases between the two germline ends. There are 16 residues in the CDR3.